These 31 T cell receptor beta chains originate from one sample sequenced in a study of shared clonotypes between healthy human individuals. Assay: immunoSEQ multiplex PCR; the TCRdb copy retains only in-frame clones and omits some. Here the sample spans approximately 500,000 clones, roughly 80% being singletons. The sequenced sample was PBMCs. Source of these receptors: a woman aged 40 to 50 in good health. Some clones in this sample may be carry-over from other donors' samples.

Remarks on this clone: A far larger clone is a single base away, which makes a read error likely. The chain joins TRBV5-1 to TRBJ1-4; D gene unclear. V lost 0 bases and J lost 8, with 11 bases in between. This CDR3 contains 14 residues. Germline V CDR1 and CDR2: SGHRS, YFSETQ. CDR3 sequence (DNA): TGCGCCAGCAGCTTGGGGCAGGTGTCGGAAAAACTGTTTTTT. Translated: CASSLGQVSEKLFF.

The chain employs TRBV7-3 and TRBJ2-2, with TRBD2 matching over 11 bases. The CDR3 totals 15 residues. The ends lost 1 base at V and 10 bases at J; junction bases unmatched: 5. Germline V lookup: CDR1 SGHTA, CDR2 FQGTGA. CDR3 coding DNA: TGTGCCAGCAGCTTAAATAGCGGGAGGGCCGCGGAGCTGTTTTTT. This translates into CASSLNSGRAAELFF.

This sequence joins TRBV7-8 and TRBJ2-7; 11 bases fit TRBD2. Trimming took 5 bases from V and 3 from J; bases not matched to a gene: 6. The CDR3 contains 15 residues. Germline lookup yields CDR1 SGHVS and CDR2 FQNEAQ. The CDR3 coding sequence is TGTGCCAGCAGCGAGACTAGCGGGGAAAACTACGAGCAGTACTTC. Translated: CASSETSGENYEQYF.

This chain links TRBV7-2 with TRBJ2-3; 8 bases are a match to TRBD2. The CDR3 consists of 15 residues. The V gene end was trimmed by 1 base and the J gene end by 3 bases; junction bases not matched to a gene: 3. Germline assignment: CDR1 SGHTA and CDR2 FQGNSA. CDR3 in DNA: TGTGCCAGCAGCTTAGGACCGGGAGGGACAGATACGCAGTATTTT. It translates to CASSLGPGGTDTQYF.

At least ten counts were recorded for this clone. The chain employs TRBV11-2 and TRBJ2-1; 7 positions match TRBD2. Looked up from germline, CDR1 is SGHAT and CDR2 is FQNNGV. This CDR3 has 18 amino acids. The J segment lost 4 bases and the V segment lost 6 bases, leaving 18 bases of the junction unmatched. CDR3 residues: CASRVGRWGGSPYNEQFF. The DNA for the CDR3 is TGTGCCAGCAGGGTCGGTCGGTGGGGCGGGAGTCCTTACAATGAGCAGTTCTTC.

The CDR3 nucleotides read TGTGCCAGCAGGGGACTAGCCCCGAGCTCCTACAATGAGCAGTTCTTC. Protein: CASRGLAPSSYNEQFF. The J gene is TRBJ2-1, the V gene TRBV28; the match to TRBD2 covers 9 bases. With 6 bases clipped from V and 0 bases from J, the junction kept 6 bases outside the gene matches. Germline V lookup: CDR1 MDHEN, CDR2 SYDVKM. There are 16 residues in the CDR3.

V and J are TRBV7-2 and TRBJ2-3; TRBD1 is a possible D gene (6 bases). Trimming removed 3 bases at V and 3 bases at J, with 10 bases between. This CDR3 contains 14 residues. Germline-derived CDR1 and CDR2 are SGHTA and FQGNSA. DNA for the CDR3: TGTGCCAGCAGCTTTTTAGACAGGACAGATACGCAGTATTTT. Translating it yields CASSFLDRTDTQYF.

About this clone: Given a far larger clone just one base away, this is likely a sequencing read error. The chain has TRBV5-6 and TRBJ1-1; 9 positions match TRBD1. Germline trimming cut 2 bases from V and 6 bases from J; bases unmatched to any gene: 8. Germline V gene sequence: CDR1 SGHDT, CDR2 YYEEEE. The CDR3 loop spans 15 amino acids. CDR3 bases: TGTGCCAGCAGCTTATTACAGGGGGCTGGGGCTGAAGCTTTCTTT. It specifies CASSLLQGAGAEAFF.

The genes are TRBV6-5 and TRBJ2-7; the D is unclear. This CDR3 contains 13 residues. Germline V CDR1 and CDR2: MNHEY, SVGAGI. V lost 2 bases, J lost 0 bases, and 5 bases lay in between. The CDR3 sequence is CASSYRSSYEQYF. The CDR3 DNA is TGTGCCAGCAGTTACAGGAGCTCCTACGAGCAGTACTTC.

In this sample, this clone turned up a few times. The rearrangement joins TRBV15 to TRBJ2-1; TRBD2 agrees at 11 bases. The CDR3 covers 17 residues. Germline trimming cut 1 base from V and 9 bases from J; bases unmatched to any gene: 11. Germline CDR1 LNHNV, CDR2 YYDKDF (reference sequence). CDR3 bases: TGTGCCACCAGCAGAGTCCGACTAGCGGGACACCCAGGTGAGCAGTTCTTC. This encodes CATSRVRLAGHPGEQFF.

This sequence joins TRBV5-1 and TRBJ2-1; 13 bases agree with TRBD2. Germline CDR1 is SGHRS and CDR2 is YFSETQ. CDR3 length equals 17 residues. V was clipped by 0 bases and J by 2 bases; unmatched bases: 2. The CDR3 coding sequence is TGCGCCAGCAGCTTGGGACTAGCGGGAGGCACCTACAATGAGCAGTTCTTC. As protein: CASSLGLAGGTYNEQFF.

About this clone itself: Given a far larger clone just one base away, this is likely a sequencing read error. The chain links TRBV30 to TRBJ1-1; D ambiguous. In germline, CDR1 is GTSNPN, CDR2 SVGIG (reference sequence). CDR3 length: 15 amino acids. CDR3 sequence (DNA): TGTACCTGGACCCCGAAGGAGGGCAGGAACACTGAAGCTTTCTTT. Its protein product is CTWTPKEGRNTEAFF.

The chain employs TRBV7-7 and TRBJ2-1, with TRBD2 matching 11 bases. From germline, CDR1 is SSHAT and CDR2 FNYEAQ (reference sequence). Trimming removed 5 bases from V and 7 bases from J; junction bases left unmatched: 7. This CDR3 region has 15 residues. Here the CDR3 reads CASSTGLAGFNEQFF. The DNA for the CDR3 is TGTGCCAGCAGCACCGGACTAGCGGGCTTTAATGAGCAGTTCTTC.

V gene TRBV7-2 combines with J gene TRBJ2-7; possibly TRBD2 for D (5 bases). The V gene lost 1 base and the J gene lost 2 bases, with 12 bases spanning the gap. CDR1 is SGHTA and CDR2 is FQGNSA in the germline V gene. The CDR3 spans 15 residues. CDR3 sequence (DNA): TGTGCCAGCAGCTTAGTGGTGGGAGTTACCTACGAGCAGTACTTC. Encoded protein: CASSLVVGVTYEQYF.

This chain links TRBV4-1 with TRBJ2-7, with TRBD2 identical over 7 bases. The CDR3 length is 14 residues. CDR1 is MGHRA, CDR2 YSYEKL, per germline. V lost 1 base and J lost 7; bases outside the gene matches: 7. CDR3 nucleotides: TGCGCCAGCAGCCAAGTCGCGGGAGCAGGGGAGCAGTACTTC. Amino acid sequence: CASSQVAGAGEQYF.

The genes are TRBV2 and TRBJ2-7; D tentatively reads TRBD1 or TRBD2 (8 bases each). V was trimmed by 4 bases and J by 0 bases, leaving 22 bases between them. The CDR3 sequence is 18 residues long. Germline V CDR1 and CDR2: SNHLY, FYNNEI. The CDR3 DNA reads TGTGCCAGCAGTGGTGGACAGGGAACCGGGACTAGCTCCTACGAGCAGTACTTC. Translation gives CASSGGQGTGTSSYEQYF.

A note on this clone: With only one base between it and a far larger clone, this is likely a read error. Within the sample, other DNA sequences also encode this same CDR3. The chain combines TRBV18 with TRBJ2-5; a weak D match, TRBD1 (7 bases). The V gene lost 2 bases and the J gene lost 5 bases, with 12 bases spanning the gap. The CDR3 spans 14 residues. CDR1 is KGHSH and CDR2 is LQKENI in the germline V gene. CDR3 coding DNA: TGTGCCAGCTCACCAACAGGGGCGGGGGAGACCCAGTACTTC. It codes for CASSPTGAGETQYF.

Concerning this clone itself: The sample holds other DNA sequences that translate to the same CDR3. This chain links TRBV28 with TRBJ1-2; TRBD1 matches at 7 bases. The CDR3 totals 11 residues. The V gene end was trimmed by 6 bases and the J gene end by 6 bases; junction bases not matched to a gene: 1. The V gene's germline CDR1 is MDHEN and CDR2 SYDVKM. This CDR3 reads CASRDRDGYTF. CDR3 DNA: TGTGCCAGCAGAGACAGGGATGGCTACACCTTC.

V and J are TRBV5-4 and TRBJ2-1, with D possibly TRBD1 on 6 matching bases. Trimming shortened V by 1 base and J by 8 bases, and 13 bases separated the two germline ends. CDR3 length: 14 amino acids. CDR1 is SGHNT, CDR2 YYREEE, per germline (reference sequence). The CDR3 region has the DNA TGTGCCAGCAGCTTGTCCCGGGACACCTATGAGCAGTTCTTC. Translated: CASSLSRDTYEQFF. Variable domain in full (rest from reference TRBV5-4 and TRBJ2-1): ETGVTQSPTHLIKTRGQQVTLRCSSQSGHNTVSWYQQALGQGPQFIFQYYREEENGRGNFPPRFSGLQFPNYSSELNVNALELDDSALYLCASSLSRDTYEQFFGPGTRLTVL.

This clone has only one observation. CDR3: CASSGGRSNEKLFF. The CDR3 region has the DNA TGCGCCAGCAGCGGGGGACGGTCAAATGAAAAACTGTTTTTT. The chain is built from TRBV5-1 and TRBJ1-4, with TRBD1 as a possible D gene (5 bases). Per the germline V gene, CDR1 is SGHRS and CDR2 is YFSETQ. The CDR3 has 14 amino acids. V was clipped by 4 bases and J by 5 bases, with 12 bases between them.

To note about this clone: Only one base separates this from a far larger clonotype, so it likely reflects a read error. The chain links TRBV28 to TRBJ2-5, with D tentatively TRBD1 (6 bases). Trimming left V 2 bases short and J 6 bases short, with 13 bases between. CDR1 and CDR2 (germline): MDHEN, SYDVKM. The CDR3 loop spans 14 amino acids. The CDR3 coding sequence is TGTGCCAGCAGTTTAGCAGGGGCAGTAAAGACCCAGTACTTC. It yields the protein CASSLAGAVKTQYF.

This clone was seen a single time. This rearrangement joins TRBV30 to TRBJ1-4, with D hard to call. The V and J ends lost 2 bases and 5 bases respectively, with 12 bases between them. This CDR3 has 14 residues. CDR1 is GTSNPN, CDR2 SVGIG, per germline (reference sequence). CDR3 in amino acids: CAWSIGAGNEKLFF. For the CDR3, the DNA is TGTGCCTGGAGTATAGGCGCTGGAAATGAAAAACTGTTTTTT.

The chain is built from TRBV5-4 and TRBJ2-5, with 7 bases matching TRBD2. The trim removed 4 bases at V and 3 bases at J, leaving 6 bases unmatched. This CDR3 comprises 14 residues. The V gene's germline CDR1 is SGHNT and CDR2 YYREEE (reference sequence). The CDR3 DNA reads as TGTGCCAGCAGCCACGGACTAGTCAAAGAGACCCAGTACTTC. Its translation is CASSHGLVKETQYF.

There are a few counts of this clone. The V call is TRBV28, the J call TRBJ2-3; a weak D match, TRBD2 (6 bases). CDR1 and CDR2 from the germline V gene are MDHEN and SYDVKM. Trimming removed 4 bases at V and 3 bases at J, with 14 bases between. The CDR3 spans 15 residues. The CDR3 loop reads CASSSDPEGTDTQYF. In nucleotides, the CDR3 is TGTGCCAGCAGTTCGGACCCGGAGGGGACAGATACGCAGTATTTT.

This clone was seen a single time. The chain joins TRBV7-2 to TRBJ2-2; D remains ambiguous. The germline CDR1 and CDR2 sequences are SGHTA and FQGNSA. The V gene lost 5 bases and the J gene lost 2 bases, with 9 bases spanning the gap. The CDR3 contains 14 residues. CDR3: CASSGRLNTGELFF. CDR3 sequence (DNA): TGTGCCAGCAGCGGCCGACTCAACACCGGGGAGCTGTTTTTT.

Of note for this clone: A far larger clone lies a single base away; this is likely a read error. This sample also contains other DNA sequences that code for the same CDR3. V gene TRBV6-4 combines with J gene TRBJ2-2, with D hard to call. Germline lookup yields CDR1 MRHNA and CDR2 SNTAGT. The length of the CDR3 is 13 residues. The CDR3 sequence: CASSADDTGELFF. In DNA form, the CDR3 reads TGTGCCAGCAGTGCGGACGACACAGGGGAGCTGTTTTTT.

V gene TRBV18 combines with J gene TRBJ2-2; 7 nucleotides agree with TRBD1. CDR1 and CDR2 (germline): KGHSH, LQKENI. The ends lost 1 base at V and 5 bases at J; junction bases unmatched: 7. This CDR3 has 16 amino acids. CDR3 sequence (DNA): TGTGCCAGCTCACCACTAACAGGGGAAGTGACCGGGGAGCTGTTTTTT. Translation: CASSPLTGEVTGELFF.

The sample holds a few counts of this clone. This rearrangement joins TRBV7-2 to TRBJ2-7; 9 bases agree with TRBD1. CDR3 size: 16 residues. J gave up 2 bases and V 4 bases, and 9 bases lay outside the gene matches. The V gene's germline CDR1 is SGHTA and CDR2 FQGNSA. The CDR3: CASSSPRTGDPYEQYF. CDR3 coding DNA: TGTGCCAGCAGCTCCCCTCGGACAGGGGATCCCTACGAGCAGTACTTC.

The chain uses TRBV7-9 and TRBJ2-1; 13 bases map to TRBD2. The V segment lost 5 bases and the J segment 8 bases; nucleotides outside the gene matches: 9. Germline-derived CDR1 and CDR2 are SEHNR and FQNEAQ (reference sequence). This CDR3 spans 16 amino acids. The CDR3 DNA is TGTGCCAGCAGCGTCAGTACGGGACTAGCGGGGTATGAGCAGTTCTTC. Residues: CASSVSTGLAGYEQFF.

As concerns this clone: A far larger clone lies a single base away; this is likely a read error. V gene TRBV30 combines with J gene TRBJ1-4; D is perhaps TRBD1 (5 bases). Trimming shortened V by 6 bases and J by 4 bases, and 15 bases separated the two germline ends. The CDR3 consists of 14 residues. Per the germline V gene, CDR1 is GTSNPN and CDR2 is SVGIG (reference sequence). CDR3 coding DNA: TGTGCCTGTAATCCAGGGTTGGGTAATGAAAAACTGTTTTTT. Amino acids: CACNPGLGNEKLFF.

The CDR3 is CASSSGHAYEQYF. Here the CDR3 DNA reads TGCGCCAGCAGCTCGGGCCATGCGTACGAGCAGTACTTC. The genes are TRBV5-1 and TRBJ2-7; D remains ambiguous. The germline V gene has CDR1 SGHRS and CDR2 YFSETQ. Trimming took off 3 bases at V and 4 bases at J, with 11 bases between the two ends. The CDR3 totals 13 residues.